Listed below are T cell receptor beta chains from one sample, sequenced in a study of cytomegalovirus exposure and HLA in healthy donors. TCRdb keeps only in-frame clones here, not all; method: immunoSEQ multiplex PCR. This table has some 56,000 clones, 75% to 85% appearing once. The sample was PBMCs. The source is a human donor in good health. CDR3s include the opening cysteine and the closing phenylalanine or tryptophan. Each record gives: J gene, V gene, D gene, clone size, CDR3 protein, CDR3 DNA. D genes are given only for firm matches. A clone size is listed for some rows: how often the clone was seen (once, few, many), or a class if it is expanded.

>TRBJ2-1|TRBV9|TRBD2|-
CASSVGASGRTDGEQFF
TGTGCCAGCAGCGTAGGAGCTAGCGGGAGGACCGACGGTGAGCAGTTCTTC
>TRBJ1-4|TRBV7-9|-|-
CASSLAQGKLFF
TGTGCCAGCAGCTTAGCGCAGGGGAAACTGTTTTTT
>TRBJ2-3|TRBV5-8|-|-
CASSFLGRTSTDTQYF
TGTGCCAGCAGCTTTTTGGGCAGAACTAGCACAGATACGCAGTATTTT
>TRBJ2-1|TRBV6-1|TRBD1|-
CASSEAPGTGGNEQFF
TGTGCCAGCAGTGAAGCGCCCGGGACAGGGGGCAATGAGCAGTTCTTC
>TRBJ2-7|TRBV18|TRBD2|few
CASSLPGTSETRALYEQYF
TGTGCCAGCTCACTCCCCGGGACTAGCGAGACCCGGGCGCTTTACGAGCAGTACTTC
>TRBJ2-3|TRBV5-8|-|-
CASRTRDTQYF
TGTGCCAGCAGAACGCGAGATACGCAGTATTTT
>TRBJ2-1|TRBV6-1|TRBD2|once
CASSERLAGSGSEQFF
TGTGCCAGCAGTGAGCGACTAGCGGGATCAGGGAGTGAGCAGTTCTTC
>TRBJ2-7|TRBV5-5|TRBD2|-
CASSLSVGEGYEQYF
TGTGCCAGCAGCTTGTCTGTGGGGGAGGGATACGAGCAGTACTTC
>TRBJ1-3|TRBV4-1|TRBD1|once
CASSQERLQGAWGNTIYF
TGCGCCAGCAGCCAAGAAAGGCTACAGGGGGCATGGGGAAACACCATATATTTT
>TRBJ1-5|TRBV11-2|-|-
CASSLSIDSNQPQHF
TGTGCCAGCAGCTTGAGTATAGATAGCAATCAGCCCCAGCATTTT
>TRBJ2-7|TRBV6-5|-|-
CASSYSAGSEQYF
TGTGCCAGCAGTTACTCTGCAGGAAGCGAGCAGTACTTC
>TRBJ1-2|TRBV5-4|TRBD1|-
CASSLGDREAYGYTF
TGTGCCAGCAGCTTGGGGGACAGGGAGGCCTATGGCTACACCTTC
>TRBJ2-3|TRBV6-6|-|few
CASSYSLEGSTDTQYF
TGTGCCAGCAGTTACTCCCTGGAGGGGAGCACAGATACGCAGTATTTT
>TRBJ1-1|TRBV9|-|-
CASSSRVMNTEAFF
TGTGCCAGCAGCTCCAGGGTGATGAACACTGAAGCTTTCTTT
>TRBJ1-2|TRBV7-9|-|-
CASSHGGGQIYGYTF
TGTGCCAGCAGCCACGGCGGCGGACAGATCTATGGCTACACCTTC
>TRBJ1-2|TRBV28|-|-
CASSSTSYGYTF
TGTGCCAGCAGTTCCACTTCCTATGGCTACACCTTC
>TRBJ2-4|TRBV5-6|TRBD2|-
CASSLLAGEGAKNIQYF
TGTGCCAGCAGCTTGTTAGCGGGGGAGGGGGCCAAAAACATTCAGTACTTC
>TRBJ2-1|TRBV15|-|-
CATSARGVHNEQFF
TGTGCCACCAGCGCCCGGGGAGTTCACAATGAGCAGTTCTTC
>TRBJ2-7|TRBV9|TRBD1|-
CASSAGTGDYEQYF
TGTGCCAGCAGCGCAGGGACAGGGGACTACGAGCAGTACTTC
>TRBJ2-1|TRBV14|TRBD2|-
CASSLGLGTYNEQFF
TGTGCCAGCAGCCTGGGACTAGGGACCTACAATGAGCAGTTCTTC
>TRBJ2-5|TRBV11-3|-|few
CASSPGTQETQYF
TGTGCCAGCAGCCCAGGCACCCAAGAGACCCAGTACTTC
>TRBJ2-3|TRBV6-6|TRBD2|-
CASSASGRRTDTQYF
TGTGCCAGCAGCGCAAGCGGGAGACGCACAGATACGCAGTATTTT
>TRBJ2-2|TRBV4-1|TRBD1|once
CASSRTGAGELFF
TGCGCCAGCAGCCGTACAGGGGCCGGGGAGCTGTTTTTT
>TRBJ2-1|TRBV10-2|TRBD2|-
CASSLAGSYNEQFF
TGCGCCAGCAGTTTAGCGGGCTCCTACAATGAGCAGTTCTTC
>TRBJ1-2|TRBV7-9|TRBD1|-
CASTIGGAGGSNYGYTF
TGTGCCAGCACCATAGGGGGGGCAGGGGGCAGCAACTATGGCTACACCTTC
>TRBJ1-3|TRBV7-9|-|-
CASAEGVFFRSSGNTIYF
TGTGCCAGCGCCGAAGGGGTCTTTTTCCGAAGCTCTGGAAACACCATATATTTT
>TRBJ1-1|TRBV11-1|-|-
CASSIHGGTEAFF
TGTGCCAGCAGCATCCACGGGGGCACTGAAGCTTTCTTT
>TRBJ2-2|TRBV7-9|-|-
CASGQGLNTGELFF
TGTGCCAGCGGTCAGGGGCTTAACACCGGGGAGCTGTTTTTT
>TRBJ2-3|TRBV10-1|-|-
CASSPSWGGYTDTQYF
TGCGCCAGCAGTCCATCTTGGGGGGGCTACACAGATACGCAGTATTTT
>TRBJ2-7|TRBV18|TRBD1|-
CASSPRNRGSSYEQYF
TGTGCCAGCTCACCACGGAACAGGGGGAGCTCCTACGAGCAGTACTTC
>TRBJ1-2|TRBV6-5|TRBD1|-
CASRDRESDYGYTF
TGTGCCAGCAGGGACAGGGAATCTGACTATGGCTACACCTTC
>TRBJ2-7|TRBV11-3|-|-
CASSSDGGYEQYF
TGTGCCAGCAGCTCAGACGGCGGCTACGAGCAGTACTTC
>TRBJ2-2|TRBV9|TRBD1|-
CASSVAGGPDTGELFF
TGTGCCAGCAGCGTCGCAGGGGGCCCCGACACCGGGGAGCTGTTTTTT
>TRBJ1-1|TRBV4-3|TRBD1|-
CASSQGPGQGRAAFF
TGCGCCAGCAGCCAAGGCCCCGGACAGGGGAGGGCAGCTTTCTTT
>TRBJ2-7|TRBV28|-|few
CASSLGGYEQYF
TGTGCCAGCAGTTTAGGAGGTTACGAGCAGTACTTC
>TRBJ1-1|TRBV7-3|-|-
CASSLRQTPNTEAFF
TGTGCCAGCAGCTTAAGACAGACACCGAACACTGAAGCTTTCTTT
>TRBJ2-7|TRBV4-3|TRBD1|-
CASSQERPGQGFAYEQYF
TGCGCCAGCAGCCAAGAGCGGCCGGGACAGGGTTTTGCCTACGAGCAGTACTTC
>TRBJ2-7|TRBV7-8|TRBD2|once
CASSLPSGGPLEQYF
TGTGCCAGCAGCTTACCTAGCGGCGGACCTTTGGAGCAGTACTTC
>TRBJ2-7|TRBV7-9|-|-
CASSLDGGLVYEQYF
TGTGCCAGCAGCTTAGACGGGGGGCTTGTCTACGAGCAGTACTTC
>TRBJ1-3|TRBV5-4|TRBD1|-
CASSPRKGTDGNTIYF
TGTGCCAGCAGCCCGCGAAAGGGGACAGACGGAAACACCATATATTTT
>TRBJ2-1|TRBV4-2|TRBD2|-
CASSQTSGGASYNEQFF
TGTGCCAGCAGCCAGACTAGCGGGGGGGCCTCCTACAATGAGCAGTTCTTC